This TCR beta chain was identified in a study of blood T cells in healthy people across ages. A J-beta primer mix and a sample-barcoded 5' primer were used in a second PCR of roughly 6 to 12 cycles. A single record per CDR3 protein comes from TCRdb applying MiXCR to the 5' RACE reads. This sample carries approximately 2,000,000 distinct CDR3 sequences, approximately 40% of them seen once, and the ten largest clones take approximately 22%. The germline CDR1 and CDR2 sequences are DFQATT and SNEGSKA (reference sequence). The CDR3 loop spans 11 amino acids. Trimming removed 3 bases at V and 0 bases at J, with 2 bases between.

This clonotype was sampled from a human donor in good health. The chain couples TRBV20-1 to TRBJ2-5; D is unresolved. The source material was blood. The CDR3 DNA reads as TGCAGTGCTAGCCACCAAGAGACCCAGTACTTC. Residues: CSASHQETQYF.